This is a list of T cell receptor beta chains from one sample in a study of blood T cell repertoires in COVID-19. Profiled with immunoSEQ multiplex PCR; TCRdb holds only in-frame clones, not every one. There are more than 200,000 clones in the sample; less than 90% occur only once, and 2% to 2.5% lies in the top ten. Sample: peripheral blood. The receptors here all came from a woman in her forties or fifties with acute or convalescent COVID-19. Each CDR3 is given with its conserved first and last residue. The order of the fields is clone size, J gene, V gene, D gene, CDR3 protein, CDR3 DNA. A D gene is named only where the DNA matches it firmly. Where a row states a size, it is once, few, many or the class of an expanded clone; other rows omit it.

once,TRBJ1-5,TRBV7-6,NA,CASSLGTGNQPQHF,TGTGCCAGCAGCCTAGGGACGGGGAATCAGCCCCAGCATTTT
NA,TRBJ1-2,TRBV6-5,NA,CASSTGIHGYTF,TGTGCCAGCAGTACAGGGATCCATGGCTACACCTTC
few,TRBJ2-3,TRBV3-1/TRBV3-2,TRBD2,CASSQDLSGAPPDTQYF,TGTGCCAGCAGCCAAGATCTTAGCGGGGCGCCCCCGGATACGCAGTATTTT
few,TRBJ1-2,TRBV5-6,NA,CASSLNRAGGYTF,TGTGCCAGCAGCTTGAACAGGGCTGGCGGCTACACCTTC
NA,TRBJ2-7,TRBV5-1,TRBD1,CASSGGQGLDEQYF,TGCGCCAGCAGCGGGGGACAGGGCTTGGACGAGCAGTACTTC
NA,TRBJ1-5,TRBV5-1,NA,CASSSGQPNQPQHF,TGCGCCAGCAGCTCTGGACAGCCCAATCAGCCCCAGCATTTT
NA,TRBJ1-2,TRBV3-1/TRBV3-2,TRBD1,CASSQFSTGAGYTF,TGTGCCAGCAGCCAATTCAGCACAGGGGCAGGCTACACCTTC
NA,TRBJ1-1,TRBV4-1,NA,CASSQRGRDTEAFF,TGCGCCAGCAGCCAGCGGGGGCGAGACACTGAAGCTTTCTTT
NA,TRBJ1-2,TRBV6-5,TRBD1,CASSYSLQGMYGYTF,TGTGCCAGCAGTTACTCTCTACAGGGGATGTATGGCTACACCTTC
few,TRBJ2-7,TRBV5-1,NA,CASSLEGSWSYEQYF,TGCGCCAGCAGCTTGGAAGGGAGTTGGAGCTACGAGCAGTACTTC
once,TRBJ2-3,TRBV5-8,NA,CASSSGLEKGDTQYF,TGTGCCAGCAGCTCCGGACTCGAAAAGGGAGATACGCAGTATTTT
once,TRBJ2-5,TRBV30,TRBD1,CAWSYGQGPETQYF,TGTGCCTGGAGTTATGGACAGGGGCCAGAGACCCAGTACTTC
NA,TRBJ1-5,TRBV19,TRBD1,CASRTGSRQPQHF,TGTGCCAGTAGGACAGGGTCGCGGCAGCCCCAGCATTTT
NA,TRBJ2-3,TRBV30,TRBD1,CAWMHGTGGSDTQYF,TGTGCCTGGATGCACGGGACAGGGGGATCAGATACGCAGTATTTT
NA,TRBJ1-2,TRBV12-5,TRBD1,CASGPDRGNYGYTF,TGTGCTAGTGGCCCCGACAGGGGAAACTATGGCTACACCTTC
NA,TRBJ2-7,TRBV5-1,NA,CASSMDGWSSYEQYF,TGCGCCAGCAGCATGGACGGGTGGAGCTCCTACGAGCAGTACTTC
NA,TRBJ1-5,TRBV19,NA,CASSKSVNQPQHF,TGTGCCAGTAGTAAGTCAGTCAATCAGCCCCAGCATTTT
NA,TRBJ2-3,TRBV7-2,TRBD2,CASSLGSGGYGDTQYF,TGTGCCAGCAGCTTAGGATCGGGGGGGTATGGAGATACGCAGTATTTT
NA,TRBJ2-6,TRBV11-2,NA,CASSFYRDPRRGANVLTF,TGTGCCAGCAGCTTCTACAGGGACCCGCGGAGAGGGGCCAACGTCCTGACTTTC
NA,TRBJ1-4,TRBV5-8,TRBD1,CASRRTGDNEKLFF,TGTGCCAGCCGTCGGACAGGGGATAATGAAAAACTGTTTTTT
NA,TRBJ2-1,TRBV7-2,TRBD2,CASSFSGGWSSYNEQFF,TGTGCCAGCAGCTTTAGCGGGGGGTGGAGCTCCTACAATGAGCAGTTCTTC
NA,TRBJ2-1,TRBV5-1,TRBD2,CASSRTGLAQSNEQFF,TGCGCCAGCAGCCGTACGGGACTAGCCCAAAGTAATGAGCAGTTCTTC
NA,TRBJ1-1,TRBV29-1,TRBD1,CSVSPGTGKAFF,TGCAGCGTTAGTCCCGGGACAGGGAAAGCTTTCTTT
NA,TRBJ1-1,TRBV4-3,NA,CASSQDSQGGVAFF,TGCGCCAGCAGCCAAGATTCCCAGGGTGGGGTAGCTTTCTTT
NA,TRBJ2-2,TRBV9,NA,CASSSQGLAPGELFF,TGTGCCAGCAGCTCCCAGGGGCTAGCACCCGGGGAGCTGTTTTTT
NA,TRBJ1-5,TRBV12-3/TRBV12-4,NA,CASSLTGYQPQHF,TGTGCCAGCAGCCTAACAGGGTACCAGCCCCAGCATTTT
NA,TRBJ1-5,TRBV7-2,NA,CASSLAGSNSNQPQHF,TGTGCCAGCAGCTTAGCGGGGAGCAATAGCAATCAGCCCCAGCATTTT
once,TRBJ1-4,TRBV30,NA,CAGMTDQGEKLFF,TGTGCCGGTATGACCGATCAGGGGGAAAAACTGTTTTTT
NA,TRBJ2-3,TRBV19,NA,CASSAYRPTTPDTQYF,TGTGCCAGTAGTGCCTACAGGCCCACCACCCCAGATACGCAGTATTTT
NA,TRBJ1-1,TRBV11-2,NA,CASSFTGRNTEAFF,TGTGCCAGCAGCTTTACAGGGAGGAACACTGAAGCTTTCTTT
NA,TRBJ2-1,TRBV9,NA,CASSVAGGMVYNEQFF,TGTGCCAGCAGCGTAGCAGGGGGGATGGTCTACAATGAGCAGTTCTTC
NA,TRBJ2-5,TRBV7-2,NA,CASSLVSGQETQYF,TGTGCCAGCAGCTTAGTTAGCGGCCAAGAGACCCAGTACTTC
NA,TRBJ2-7,TRBV7-2,TRBD2,CASSLGPGLAGGPSYEQYF,TGTGCCAGCAGCTTAGGCCCAGGGCTAGCGGGAGGGCCCTCCTACGAGCAGTACTTC
NA,TRBJ2-2,TRBV11-2,NA,CASSLDRGAELFF,TGTGCCAGCAGCTTAGACAGGGGCGCGGAGCTGTTTTTT
NA,TRBJ1-1,TRBV7-9,NA,CASSLGTANTEAFF,TGTGCCAGCAGCTTAGGGACAGCGAACACTGAAGCTTTCTTT
NA,TRBJ2-7,TRBV19,TRBD1,CASSQGVGQAYEQYF,TGTGCCAGTAGCCAGGGGGTGGGACAGGCCTACGAGCAGTACTTC
NA,TRBJ1-5,TRBV14,NA,CASSPPDGPQHF,TGTGCCAGCAGCCCCCCAGATGGGCCCCAGCATTTT
NA,TRBJ1-6,TRBV25-1,TRBD1,CASSGTGGSPLHF,TGTGCCAGCTCCGGGACAGGGGGTTCACCCCTCCACTTT
once,TRBJ2-1,TRBV30,TRBD2,CAWSVASGGQGFF,TGTGCCTGGAGTGTGGCTAGCGGGGGGCAGGGGTTCTTC
NA,TRBJ1-2,TRBV19,NA,CASCPRTAMGGYTF,TGTGCCAGTTGCCCCCGGACAGCAATGGGCGGCTACACCTTC
NA,TRBJ1-1,TRBV5-1,TRBD1,CASSSGTGLMNTEAFF,TGCGCCAGCAGCTCGGGGACAGGCCTAATGAACACTGAAGCTTTCTTT
NA,TRBJ2-5,TRBV9,TRBD2,CASSVSGGGQETQYF,TGTGCCAGCAGCGTTAGCGGGGGGGGCCAAGAGACCCAGTACTTC
NA,TRBJ2-5,TRBV7-2,NA,CASSFPHREETQYF,TGTGCCAGCAGCTTTCCCCACAGGGAAGAGACCCAGTACTTC
NA,TRBJ2-3,TRBV9,NA,CASSVESGEDTQYF,TGTGCCAGCAGCGTAGAATCAGGTGAAGATACGCAGTATTTT
NA,TRBJ2-1,TRBV6-6,NA,CASSYGGTPVGEQFF,TGTGCCAGCAGTTACGGCGGGACTCCGGTTGGTGAGCAGTTCTTC
once,TRBJ1-1,TRBV10-2,TRBD1,CASSEDREKAFF,TGCGCCAGCAGTGAGGACAGGGAAAAAGCTTTCTTT
NA,TRBJ1-6,TRBV19,TRBD1,CASSPGQDNSPLHF,TGTGCCAGTAGTCCAGGACAGGACAATTCACCCCTCCACTTT
NA,TRBJ1-1,TRBV11-2,NA,CASSLQGDLEAFF,TGTGCCAGCAGCCTACAGGGTGATCTTGAAGCTTTCTTT
NA,TRBJ2-3,TRBV30,TRBD2,CAWSRRTSGFTDTQYF,TGTGCCTGGAGTCGTCGGACTAGCGGTTTCACAGATACGCAGTATTTT
NA,TRBJ2-3,TRBV10-3,NA,CAISAAVMDTQYF,TGTGCCATCAGCGCGGCAGTGATGGATACGCAGTATTTT
NA,TRBJ2-3,TRBV11-3,NA,CASSLGRTDTQYF,TGTGCCAGCAGCTTAGGGAGGACAGATACGCAGTATTTT
NA,TRBJ2-3,TRBV6-2/TRBV6-3,TRBD2,CASSLGLAGGPDTQYF,TGTGCCAGCAGTTTAGGACTAGCGGGGGGACCAGATACGCAGTATTTT
NA,TRBJ2-7,TRBV24-1,TRBD1,CATSDFIPTGGAPYEQYF,TGTGCCACCAGTGATTTTATCCCCACAGGGGGCGCCCCCTACGAGCAGTACTTC
NA,TRBJ2-1,TRBV5-6,TRBD2,CASSPRGGRKNNEQFF,TGTGCCAGCAGCCCTAGGGGCGGGAGAAAGAACAATGAGCAGTTCTTC
NA,TRBJ2-7,TRBV21-1,NA,CASSIEAGVNLYEQYF,TGTGCCAGCAGCATAGAAGCAGGGGTAAATCTTTACGAGCAGTACTTC
NA,TRBJ2-7,TRBV6-2/TRBV6-3,NA,CASSYRPGRGYEQYF,TGTGCCAGCAGTTACCGGCCAGGCAGGGGTTACGAGCAGTACTTC
NA,TRBJ1-1,TRBV29-1,TRBD1,CSVDRGMNTEAFF,TGCAGCGTCGACAGGGGCATGAACACTGAAGCTTTCTTT
NA,TRBJ2-5,TRBV19,NA,CASSPQWAETQYF,TGTGCCAGTAGTCCTCAGTGGGCAGAGACCCAGTACTTC
few,TRBJ2-1,TRBV5-1,NA,CASSVSTDNEQFF,TGCGCCAGCAGTGTGAGCACCGACAATGAGCAGTTCTTC